This T cell receptor (beta chain) was captured in a study of T cell changes during pregnancy in multiple sclerosis (dated by TCRdb to the late 2010s). Study-level background: The study looked at changes in the T cell repertoire across pregnancy in women with multiple sclerosis.

Unmatched junction bases come to 6, with V trimmed by 5 bases and J by 0 bases. Reading from cysteine to phenylalanine, the CDR3 counts 15 amino acids. The retained sequence is limited to the CDR3, 45 bases, with the frame set at the first base. Based on the germline V gene, the CDR1 and CDR2 sequences are SGHTA and FQGNSA. Library preparation was by the immunoSEQ multiplex PCR assay. This is the immuneACCESS table as TCRdb keeps it, with only in-frame sequences that have V and J called. A part of the clones is gone; compared with another copy, unresolved V genes explain less than half, and the rest is unexplained. The sample profile shows 90,000 to 130,000 clones; roughly nine tenths of them were found once. Of the sample, 1.5% is held by the ten largest clones. This clone was observed a handful of times. Its target antigen remains unknown. Base-call qualities are not available, and no considerably larger clone is one nucleotide away.

The rearranged segments are TRBV7-2 and TRBJ2-7; 8 junctional bases match TRBD2. Here the sequenced sample was peripheral blood, taken in the third trimester of pregnancy. The TCR sequence derives from a female donor with multiple sclerosis, enrolled in a pregnancy study. The CDR3 protein: CASSPTLAGSYEQYF. Read as DNA, the sequence is TGTGCCAGCAGCCCTACGCTAGCGGGCTCCTACGAGCAGTACTTC.